This T cell receptor beta chain was captured in a study of cytomegalovirus exposure and HLA in healthy donors. PCR primers comprised 60 Vbeta and 13 Jbeta primers. Data came from immunoSEQ multiplex PCR; TCRdb stores just in-frame clones and leaves some out. The table has about 130,000 clones, roughly 8.8% seen once; the top ten hold roughly 7%. On this clone: Its target is unknown.

Points from the study as a whole: Later analysis identified about 15,000 TCR beta sequences associated with HLA alleles, using a false discovery rate threshold of 0.05. A missense variant in DCLRE1C was later tied to TCR beta V- and J-gene trimming. Presence/absence analysis assumed near-uniform sequencing depth across donors.

The origin of this receptor is a woman aged 40 to 55 in good health and CMV-seropositive. The specimen was PBMCs.

The DNA of the CDR3 is TGCAGCGTTGAAATGTATAGTGGTGGGGGCGGGGGTTCTTACAATGAGCAGTTCTTC. This codes for CSVEMYSGGGGGSYNEQFF. V gene TRBV29-1 combines with J gene TRBJ2-1; a weak D match, TRBD2 (7 bases). V was cut by 2 bases and J by 4 bases, with 27 bases left in between. The CDR3 has 19 residues. Germline values: CDR1 SQVTM, CDR2 ANQGSEA.